Listed here are 25 T cell receptor beta chains from one sample, sequenced in a study of memory CD4+ T cells and cytomegalovirus serostatus. The sort gate was single viable CD3+CD4+CD8-CD45RO+ cells for memory CD4+ T cells. Method: immunoSEQ multiplex PCR; TCRdb's copy keeps in-frame clones and lacks some. The data show tens of thousands of clones, around 80% seen once. Sequencing used memory CD4+ T cells from blood. These receptors were collected from an adult in good health and CMV-seronegative.

The table lists this clone with a few counts. The gene calls are TRBV11-2 and TRBJ2-2, with D perhaps being TRBD1 or TRBD2 (6 bases each). CDR1 is SGHAT, CDR2 FQNNGV, per germline. This CDR3 region has 14 residues. Deletions cut 5 bases from V and 5 bases from J, with 12 bases between. The CDR3 sequence: CASSQWRGTGELFF. The CDR3 DNA reads TGTGCCAGCAGCCAGTGGAGGGGGACCGGGGAGCTGTTTTTT.

The rearrangement links TRBV19 to TRBJ1-3, with 8 positions matching TRBD1. The J segment lost 3 bases and the V segment lost 6 bases, leaving 4 bases of the junction unmatched. The CDR3 extends over 14 amino acids. Germline CDR1 is LNHDA and CDR2 is SQIVND (reference sequence). CDR3 protein: CASSLGQGGNTIYF. In DNA form, the CDR3 reads TGTGCCAGTAGCCTTGGACAGGGTGGAAACACCATATATTTT.

V is TRBV27 and J is TRBJ1-1; D gene unclear. V was pared by 6 bases and J by 2 bases, with 10 bases between. Germline assignment: CDR1 MNHEY and CDR2 SMNVEV (reference sequence). This CDR3 comprises 13 residues. The CDR3 DNA reads as TGTGCCAGCAGAATCTTCGACAACACTGAAGCTTTCTTT. It encodes CASRIFDNTEAFF.

V and J are TRBV4-1 and TRBJ1-5; 7 bases agree with TRBD1. The CDR3 sequence is 14 residues long. V was clipped by 4 bases and J by 3 bases; unmatched bases: 3. CDR1 and CDR2 (germline): MGHRA, YSYEKL. CDR3 amino acids: CASSRGQFNQPQHF. As DNA, the CDR3 is TGCGCCAGCAGCCGGGGACAGTTCAATCAGCCCCAGCATTTT.

The chain combines TRBV7-9 with TRBJ2-1; possible D gene TRBD2, 6 bases. This CDR3 contains 16 residues. Germline V gene sequence: CDR1 SEHNR, CDR2 FQNEAQ (reference sequence). Trimming removed 5 bases at V and 0 bases at J, with 14 bases between. The chain's CDR3 is CASSPDRGISYNEQFF. The CDR3 DNA is TGTGCCAGCAGCCCCGACCGGGGGATCTCCTACAATGAGCAGTTCTTC.

The chain joins TRBV11-2 to TRBJ1-2; no reliable D call. The ends were cut back, 5 bases at V and 8 bases at J, with 18 bases in the middle. Germline values: CDR1 SGHAT, CDR2 FQNNGV. This CDR3 region has 14 residues. The CDR3 spells CASSREETSAGYTF. CDR3 nucleotides: TGTGCCAGCAGCAGAGAGGAGACCTCGGCGGGCTACACCTTC.

This clone has more than one count but fewer than ten. The V call is TRBV5-1, the J call TRBJ2-3; no clear D. V was trimmed by 5 bases and J by 1 base, leaving 8 bases between them. Germline lookup yields CDR1 SGHRS and CDR2 YFSETQ. CDR3 size: 13 residues. CDR3 region: CASSYGRTDTQYF. The DNA for the CDR3 is TGCGCCAGCAGTTACGGACGCACAGATACGCAGTATTTT.

This chain uses TRBV4-2 with TRBJ1-4; D unresolved. CDR3 length: 15 amino acids. V lost 0 bases, J lost 2 bases, and 7 bases lay in between. CDR1 LGHNA and CDR2 YNFKEQ come from the germline V gene. CDR3 nucleotide sequence: TGTGCCAGCAGCCAAGAGATCGTCACTAATGAAAAACTGTTTTTT. Protein product: CASSQEIVTNEKLFF.

The rearrangement links TRBV6-1 to TRBJ1-1; D unresolved. The germline V gene has CDR1 MNHNS and CDR2 SASEGT. V shed 0 bases and J shed 5 bases, with 7 bases lying between them. The CDR3 contains 13 residues. In DNA form, the CDR3 reads TGTGCCAGCAGTGAAGCCGGGAGGACTGAAGCTTTCTTT. Translating it yields CASSEAGRTEAFF.

The chain links TRBV7-2 to TRBJ2-2, with 8 nucleotides matching TRBD2. Germline CDR1 and CDR2: SGHTA and FQGNSA. The trim removed 8 bases at V and 4 bases at J, leaving 6 bases unmatched. This CDR3 is 14 amino acids long. The CDR3: CASPISGATGELFF. The CDR3 DNA is TGTGCCAGCCCCATTAGCGGGGCCACCGGGGAGCTGTTTTTT.

As for this clone: At one end, the junction sequence differs from germline, possibly due to a read error. This chain connects TRBV6-4 to TRBJ2-7, with TRBD2 identical over 7 bases. The length of the CDR3 is 14 residues. The germline V gene encodes CDR1 MRHNA and CDR2 SNTAGT. Written as DNA, the CDR3 is TGTGCCAGCAGCCCCGACCGACGGGACTACCGCCGGTTCTTC. It yields the protein CASSPDRRDYRRFF.

This clone has more than one count but fewer than ten. The chain couples TRBV6-5 to TRBJ2-1, with 14 bases aligning to TRBD2. This CDR3 contains 15 residues. The V gene end was trimmed by 2 bases and the J gene end by 8 bases; junction bases not matched to a gene: 2. Per germline, CDR1 MNHEY and CDR2 SVGAGI. CDR3 in amino acids: CASSYGLAGGYEQFF. The CDR3 coding sequence is TGTGCCAGCAGTTACGGACTAGCGGGGGGATATGAGCAGTTCTTC.

The rearrangement links TRBV7-2 to TRBJ2-7; D uncertain. Trimming stripped 1 base from V and 3 bases from J, with 7 bases between. The CDR3 sequence is 13 residues long. Germline assignment: CDR1 SGHTA and CDR2 FQGNSA. The CDR3 sequence: CASSLVQDYEQYF. CDR3 in DNA: TGTGCCAGCAGCTTAGTCCAGGACTACGAGCAGTACTTC.

Written as DNA, the CDR3 is TGTGCCAGTAGTACGGACAGAAATGGCTACACCTTC. Encoded protein: CASSTDRNGYTF. The J gene is TRBJ1-2, the V gene TRBV19; possible D gene TRBD1, 6 bases. Germline-derived CDR1 and CDR2 are LNHDA and SQIVND (reference sequence). This CDR3 spans 12 amino acids. Trimming pared 4 bases from V and 6 bases from J, leaving 9 bases between.

The chain recombines TRBV12-1 with TRBJ2-1; the D segment call TRBD2 is taken from the table without a DNA check. TRBV12-1 is a pseudogene segment. The CDR3 contains 15 residues. CDR3 residues: CASSFDGGGTNEQFF. CDR3 sequence (DNA): TGTGCCAGCAGCTTTGACGGGGGGGGCACGAATGAGCAGTTCTTC.

The V and J genes are TRBV4-1 and TRBJ2-3; D may match TRBD1 or TRBD2 (5 bases each). Trimming removed 5 bases from V and 2 bases from J, with 17 bases in between. The CDR3 is 16 amino acids. Germline V gene lookup returns CDR1 MGHRA and CDR2 YSYEKL. This chain's CDR3 is CASSVSGTYDTDTQYF. The CDR3 nucleotides read TGCGCCAGCAGCGTATCCGGGACGTACGACACAGATACGCAGTATTTT.

The chain recombines TRBV5-5 with TRBJ1-2; 10 bases fit TRBD1. The CDR3 consists of 14 residues. V was pared by 3 bases and J by 12 bases, with 11 bases of the junction left unmatched. In germline, CDR1 is SGHKS, CDR2 YYEKEE (reference sequence). CDR3 sequence reads: CASSSTGGQGDHTF. DNA for the CDR3: TGTGCCAGCAGCTCGACAGGGGGCCAAGGAGATCACACCTTC.

The table lists this clone with a count of one. In DNA form, the CDR3 reads TGTGCCAGCAGCTTAACCCTCAGGACGCCCTACGAGCAGTACTTC. Translation gives CASSLTLRTPYEQYF. The chain joins TRBV7-9 to TRBJ2-7; D is unresolved. The CDR3 length is 15 residues. V dropped 2 bases and J dropped 2 bases, with 13 bases sitting between them. Germline CDR1 is SEHNR and CDR2 is FQNEAQ (reference sequence).

J is TRBJ2-7 and V is TRBV11-2; D may be TRBD2 (5 bases). Trimming pared 4 bases from V and 3 bases from J, leaving 13 bases between. Looked up from germline, CDR1 is SGHAT and CDR2 is FQNNGV. CDR3 size: 14 residues. The CDR3 spells CASSSLRGSYEQYF. In DNA, the CDR3 is TGTGCCAGCAGCTCCCTTAGAGGGAGCTACGAGCAGTACTTC.

V gene TRBV7-6 combines with J gene TRBJ1-5; D gene ambiguous. Germline V gene data show CDR1 as SGHVS and CDR2 as FNYEAQ. V shed 5 bases and J shed 9 bases, with 20 bases lying between them. This CDR3 spans 15 amino acids. In DNA, the CDR3 is TGTGCCAGCAGCCCCCTCAATTCGGGCACCTGGCCCCAGCATTTT. Its protein is CASSPLNSGTWPQHF. Looking up the rest from reference TRBV7-6 and TRBJ1-5 gives the full variable domain: GAGVSQSPRYKVTKRGQDVALRCDPISGHVSLYWYRQALGQGPEFLTYFNYEAQQDKSGLPNDRFSAERPEGSISTLTIQRTEQRDSAMYRCASSPLNSGTWPQHFGDGTRLSIL.

The rearrangement links TRBV5-4 to TRBJ2-5; 12 bases agree with TRBD1. The assigned J gene may be wrong: the sequence end matches TRBJ2-7 better. Germline assignment: CDR1 SGHNT and CDR2 YYREEE (reference sequence). The CDR3 extends over 18 amino acids. The CDR3 DNA reads as TGTGCCAGCAGCAAGGACGGTTGGGGACAGGGGGCTTCCTACGAGCAGTACTTC. Translated, it gives CASSKDGWGQGASYEQYF.

This CDR3 is CASSLASTYNEQFF. The CDR3 DNA reads as TGTGCCAGCAGCTTAGCGAGCACATACAATGAGCAGTTCTTC. J is TRBJ2-1 and V is TRBV7-8; D is undetermined. The CDR3 has 14 residues. V was shortened by 0 bases and J by 4 bases, with 7 bases between the two germline ends. Germline values: CDR1 SGHVS, CDR2 FQNEAQ.

V is TRBV9 and J is TRBJ2-1; tentative D call: TRBD1 (5 bases). The germline V and J ends were trimmed by 7 bases and 0 bases, with 8 bases remaining between them. The CDR3 contains 13 residues. CDR1 SGDLS and CDR2 YYNGEE come from the germline V gene. Written as DNA, the CDR3 is TGTGCCAGCGGCAGGGTCTCCTACAATGAGCAGTTCTTC. Translating gives CASGRVSYNEQFF.

The J gene is TRBJ2-3, the V gene TRBV28, with 12 bases that match TRBD2. CDR3 size: 17 residues. The germline CDR1 and CDR2 sequences are MDHEN and SYDVKM. The trim removed 10 bases at V and 5 bases at J, leaving 16 bases unmatched. In DNA form, the CDR3 reads TGTGCCACCCTACCTGGCGGCGGACTAGCGGGACAAGATACGCAGTATTTT. It specifies CATLPGGGLAGQDTQYF. The variable domain in full, completed from reference TRBV28 and TRBJ2-3, reads DVKVTQSSRYLVKRTGEKVFLECVQDMDHENMFWYRQDPGLGLRLIYFSYDVKMKEKGDIPEGYSVSREKKERFSLILESASTNQTSMYLCATLPGGGLAGQDTQYFGPGTRLTVL.

The genes are TRBV6-1 and TRBJ2-3, with D uncertain. There are 15 residues in the CDR3. Trimming stripped 6 bases from V and 6 bases from J, with 19 bases between. Germline loops: CDR1 MNHNS, CDR2 SASEGT. The CDR3 DNA follows: TGTGCCAGCAGAATAGACCGACTCGCGCTGGATACGCAGTATTTT. This encodes CASRIDRLALDTQYF.